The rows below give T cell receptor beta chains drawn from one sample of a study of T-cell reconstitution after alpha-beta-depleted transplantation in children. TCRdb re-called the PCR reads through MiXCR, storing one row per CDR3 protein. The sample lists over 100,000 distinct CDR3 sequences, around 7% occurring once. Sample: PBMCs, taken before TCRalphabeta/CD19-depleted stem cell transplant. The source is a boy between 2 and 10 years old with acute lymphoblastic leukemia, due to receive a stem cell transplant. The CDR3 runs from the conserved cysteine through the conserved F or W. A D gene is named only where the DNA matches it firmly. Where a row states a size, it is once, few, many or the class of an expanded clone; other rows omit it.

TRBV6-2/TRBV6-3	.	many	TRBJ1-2	TGTGCCAGCAGTTATCGGCAGGAATCCTATGGCTACACCTTC	CASSYRQESYGYTF
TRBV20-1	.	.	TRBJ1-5	TGCAGTGCTAGCCCATTCAACGACAGAGTCAATCAGCCCCAGCATTTT	CSASPFNDRVNQPQHF
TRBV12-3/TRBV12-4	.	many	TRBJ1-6	TGTGCCAGCAGCTTAGGGCGGAGCTCCTATAATTCACCCCTCCACTTT	CASSLGRSSYNSPLHF
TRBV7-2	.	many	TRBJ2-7	TGTGCCAGCAGCTTATCTGCACGCTACGAGCAGTACTTC	CASSLSARYEQYF
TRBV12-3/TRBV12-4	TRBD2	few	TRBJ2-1	TGTGCCAGCAGTCTACCTAGCGGGGGCACTCCGTTCTTC	CASSLPSGGTPFF
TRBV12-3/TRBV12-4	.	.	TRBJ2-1	TGTGCCAGCCGCGCCTACAATGAGCAGTTCTTC	CASRAYNEQFF
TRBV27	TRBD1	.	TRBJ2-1	TGTGCCAGCAGTTTATCCCCACCCCGGACAGGGTGGAATGAGCAGTTCTTC	CASSLSPPRTGWNEQFF
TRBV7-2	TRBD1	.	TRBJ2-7	TGTGCCAGCAGCCCGCACGGGGGACAGGGTTACGAGCAGTACTTC	CASSPHGGQGYEQYF
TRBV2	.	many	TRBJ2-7	TGTGCCAGCAGTGAGGTTCTCTCCTACGAGCAGTACTTC	CASSEVLSYEQYF
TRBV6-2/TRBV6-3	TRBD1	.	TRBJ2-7	TGTGCCAGCAGCCCCCGGGACAGGGGCCCTTTGTTGGCCTACGAGCAGTACTTC	CASSPRDRGPLLAYEQYF
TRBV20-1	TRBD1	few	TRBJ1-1	TGCAGTGCTAGGGGGGACAGGTCTAACACTGAAGCTTTCTTT	CSARGDRSNTEAFF
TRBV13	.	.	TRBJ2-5	TGTGCCAGCAGTCCTCTTCAGGGAGAGACCCAGTACTTC	CASSPLQGETQYF
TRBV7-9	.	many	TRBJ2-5	TGTGCCAGCAGCTTACGGATGGAGACCCAGTACTTC	CASSLRMETQYF
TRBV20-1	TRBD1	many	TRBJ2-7	TGCAGTGCTAGAGCAGGACAGGGGGGGATTGTCTACGAGCAGTACTTC	CSARAGQGGIVYEQYF
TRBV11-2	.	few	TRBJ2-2	TGTGCCAGCAGCGTTGGAGGGGGGAACACCGGGGAGCTGTTTTTT	CASSVGGGNTGELFF